The 23 T cell receptor beta chains reported below all come from one sample, sequenced in a study of blood T cell repertoires in COVID-19. Clones were sequenced by immunoSEQ multiplex PCR, and TCRdb holds only the in-frame ones, with some missing. This table has tens of thousands of clones, approximately 70% appearing once. Source material: peripheral blood. Source of these receptors: a woman in her 70s with acute or convalescent COVID-19.

The J gene is TRBJ2-1, the V gene TRBV29-1, with 11 bases aligning to TRBD2. The CDR3 totals 15 residues. V gave up 7 bases and J gave up 2 bases; unmatched junction bases: 7. The V gene's germline CDR1 is SQVTM and CDR2 ANQGSEA. The CDR3 loop reads CSAAGTSGAYNEQFF. The DNA of the CDR3 is TGCAGCGCCGCTGGGACTAGCGGAGCCTACAATGAGCAGTTCTTC.

The chain combines TRBV6-6 with TRBJ2-2; D gene ambiguous. V shed 8 bases and J shed 4 bases, with 8 bases lying between them. Germline V gene data show CDR1 as MNHNY and CDR2 as SVGAGI (reference sequence). This CDR3 comprises 12 residues. The CDR3 DNA reads as TGTGCCAGCGGTCACACCACCGGGGAGCTGTTTTTT. Its translation: CASGHTTGELFF.

This clone came up a few times. The chain has TRBV4-1 and TRBJ1-4; TRBD1 matches at 9 bases. The junction had 9 bases not matched to a gene; V was cut back by 4 bases and J by 6 bases. The CDR3 totals 16 residues. The germline CDR1 and CDR2 sequences are MGHRA and YSYEKL. CDR3 DNA sequence: TGCGCCAGCAGCCGAGACAGGGGGTTCGAATATGAAAAACTGTTTTTT. This translates into CASSRDRGFEYEKLFF.

The chain is built from TRBV20-1 and TRBJ2-7; 9 bases fit TRBD2. Germline values: CDR1 DFQATT, CDR2 SNEGSKA (reference sequence). The trim removed 5 bases at V and 2 bases at J, leaving 7 bases unmatched. The CDR3 consists of 14 residues. This chain's CDR3 is CSARGASGAYEQYF. In DNA, the CDR3 is TGCAGTGCTCGTGGGGCTAGCGGGGCCTACGAGCAGTACTTC.

The chain combines TRBV3-1 (or the pseudogene TRBV3-2) with TRBJ2-2; 9 bases map to TRBD2. The junction had 7 bases not matched to a gene; V was cut back by 5 bases and J by 3 bases. The CDR3 consists of 16 residues. Germline lookup yields CDR1 LGHDT and CDR2 YNNKEL (reference sequence). CDR3 sequence: CASSWTRGGDTGELFF. The CDR3 DNA sequence: TGTGCCAGCAGCTGGACGCGGGGGGGCGACACCGGGGAGCTGTTTTTT.

The chain employs TRBV4-2 and TRBJ2-7; no definite D call. This CDR3 comprises 12 residues. Per germline, CDR1 LGHNA and CDR2 YNFKEQ. Deletions cut 8 bases from V and 5 bases from J, with 13 bases between. CDR3 bases: TGTGCCAGCGGAGCAAAGAGCGACGAGCAGTACTTC. Amino acid sequence: CASGAKSDEQYF.

The chain joins TRBV3-1 (or the pseudogene TRBV3-2) to TRBJ2-3; no definite D call. Per the germline V gene, CDR1 is LGHDT and CDR2 is YNNKEL (reference sequence). Between the trimmed V and J ends, which lost 1 base and 6 bases, there was a span of 8 bases. The CDR3 contains 13 residues. The CDR3 DNA is TGTGCCAGCAGCCAAGTTCGCGGTGATACGCAGTATTTT. Its translation: CASSQVRGDTQYF.

This clone was detected once. The chain is built from TRBV28 and TRBJ1-1, with 7 nucleotides matching TRBD1. The length of the CDR3 is 13 residues. CDR1 and CDR2 (germline): MDHEN, SYDVKM. V lost 5 bases, J lost 2 bases, and 2 bases stayed unmatched. The chain's CDR3 is CASSKGANTEAFF. The DNA of the CDR3 is TGTGCCAGCAGTAAGGGGGCCAACACTGAAGCTTTCTTT.

This clone has a single count. The chain carries TRBV4-1 and TRBJ2-7; 7 bases align to TRBD2. V dropped 6 bases and J dropped 4; count of bases not matched to a gene: 9. Looked up from germline, CDR1 is MGHRA and CDR2 is YSYEKL. The CDR3 runs 14 residues. In DNA form, the CDR3 reads TGCGCCAGCAGTCCGGGGGAGGGTCGGTACGAGCAGTACTTC. Translating it yields CASSPGEGRYEQYF.

J is TRBJ2-1 and V is TRBV14; weak D call: TRBD2 (5 bases). CDR1 is SGHDN, CDR2 FVKESK, per germline. The V end lost 2 bases, the J end lost 7 bases, and 6 bases lay between the germline ends. CDR3 length: 12 amino acids. The CDR3, as DNA: TGTGCCAGCAGCCAAACTAGGAATGAGCAGTTCTTC. As protein: CASSQTRNEQFF.

The gene calls are TRBV7-2 and TRBJ2-7; TRBD2 aligns across 10 bases. The CDR3 contains 18 residues. Germline V gene lookup returns CDR1 SGHTA and CDR2 FQGNSA. Germline trimming cut 3 bases from V and 2 bases from J; bases unmatched to any gene: 13. The CDR3 region is CASSFGLAEQYLPYEQYF. CDR3 in DNA: TGTGCCAGCAGCTTCGGACTAGCGGAACAATACTTACCCTACGAGCAGTACTTC.

This chain connects TRBV5-1 to TRBJ1-3; D is unclear. The V end lost 0 bases, the J end lost 6 bases, and 10 bases lay between the germline ends. CDR1 is SGHRS and CDR2 is YFSETQ in the germline V gene. The length of the CDR3 is 14 residues. The CDR3 nucleotides are TGCGCCAGCAGCTTGGGGACCGGGGAAAACACCATATATTTT. Translated, it gives CASSLGTGENTIYF. The full variable domain, completed using reference TRBV5-1 and TRBJ1-3, is KAGVTQTPRYLIKTRGQQVTLSCSPISGHRSVSWYQQTPGQGLQFLFEYFSETQRNKGNFPGRFSGRQFSNSRSEMNVSTLELGDSALYLCASSLGTGENTIYFGEGSWLTVV.

This clone came up once. CDR3 in amino acids: CASSTRTATDTQYF. CDR3 nucleotides: TGTGCCAGCAGCACCCGGACAGCCACAGATACGCAGTATTTT. The rearrangement links TRBV7-9 to TRBJ2-3; tentative D call: TRBD1 (6 bases). The ends were cut back, 5 bases at V and 2 bases at J, with 11 bases in the middle. CDR3 length equals 14 residues. Per the germline V gene, CDR1 is SEHNR and CDR2 is FQNEAQ (reference sequence). Full variable domain (missing parts from reference TRBV7-9 and TRBJ2-3): DTGVSQNPRHKITKRGQNVTFRCDPISEHNRLYWYRQTLGQGPEFLTYFQNEAQLEKSRLLSDRFSAERPKGSFSTLEIQRTEQGDSAMYLCASSTRTATDTQYFGPGTRLTVL.

The gene calls are TRBV12-3 or TRBV12-4 and TRBJ1-6; D unresolved. This CDR3 has 12 residues. Trimming left V 5 bases short and J 10 bases short, with 9 bases between. CDR3 sequence: CASSPYSSPLHF. The CDR3 DNA reads TGTGCCAGCAGTCCGTATAGCTCACCCCTCCACTTT.

The gene calls are TRBV5-6 and TRBJ2-5; 7 bases line up with TRBD2. There are 14 residues in the CDR3. Germline CDR1 reads SGHDT; CDR2 reads YYEEEE. V lost 0 bases and J lost 5; bases outside the gene matches: 4. CDR3 sequence reads: CASSLGGRGETQYF. The CDR3 DNA reads as TGTGCCAGCAGCTTGGGCGGGAGAGGGGAGACCCAGTACTTC.

This chain connects TRBV5-5 to TRBJ1-2, with 8 bases fitting TRBD1. This CDR3 region has 14 residues. Germline CDR1 SGHKS, CDR2 YYEKEE (reference sequence). Losses at the gene ends were 5 bases for V and 6 bases for J; bases not matched to a gene: 9. The CDR3 region has the DNA TGTGCCAGCAGTTTAAACAGGGGGGTGAATGGCTACACCTTC. This gives the protein CASSLNRGVNGYTF.

The chain employs TRBV5-6 and TRBJ2-2; TRBD2 matches at 8 bases. This CDR3 spans 17 amino acids. V lost 4 bases, J lost 4 bases, and 12 bases stayed unmatched. Germline V gives CDR1 SGHDT, CDR2 YYEEEE. As DNA, the CDR3 is TGTGCCAGCAGCGCCGGGGGCACTAGCGGTCTCACCGGGGAGCTGTTTTTT. Translating gives CASSAGGTSGLTGELFF. Supplemented by reference TRBV5-6 and TRBJ2-2, the full variable domain reads DAGVTQSPTHLIKTRGQQVTLRCSPKSGHDTVSWYQQALGQGPQFIFQYYEEEERQRGNFPDRFSGHQFPNYSSELNVNALLLGDSALYLCASSAGGTSGLTGELFFGEGSRLTVL.

This CDR3 is CASTQGGGENYGYTF. CDR3 DNA sequence: TGTGCCAGCACTCAAGGTGGGGGCGAAAACTATGGCTACACCTTC. V gene TRBV2 combines with J gene TRBJ1-2, with D possibly being TRBD1 (6 bases). This CDR3 has 15 amino acids. Germline V gives CDR1 SNHLY, CDR2 FYNNEI. Trimming stripped 7 bases from V and 2 bases from J, with 17 bases between.

The rearrangement joins TRBV5-6 to TRBJ2-5, with 10 bases matching TRBD1. The CDR3 is 15 amino acids. J was trimmed by 4 bases and V by 2 bases; bases with no gene match: 5. Per germline, CDR1 SGHDT and CDR2 YYEEEE. The DNA for the CDR3 is TGTGCCAGCAGCTTCGCGACAGGGGGCCTAGAGACCCAGTACTTC. Translated: CASSFATGGLETQYF.

The chain is built from TRBV7-6 and TRBJ2-7, with 9 bases matching TRBD1. The CDR3 is made up of 15 amino acids. In germline, CDR1 is SGHVS, CDR2 FNYEAQ. J lost 2 bases, V lost 4 bases, and 6 bases had no gene match. As DNA, the CDR3 is TGTGCCAGCAGCTCGGGACAGGGTTGGACCTACGAGCAGTACTTC. Translating it yields CASSSGQGWTYEQYF.

The genes are TRBV6-5 and TRBJ1-2; D is possibly TRBD1 (6 bases). Germline V CDR1 and CDR2: MNHEY, SVGAGI. This CDR3 has 15 residues. V was clipped by 0 bases and J by 0 bases, with 8 bases between them. The CDR3 region has the DNA TGTGCCAGCAGTTACTCGACAGGCGCTAACTATGGCTACACCTTC. Its translation: CASSYSTGANYGYTF.

This clone was seen just once. The chain carries TRBV19 and TRBJ1-5; 8 nucleotides line up with TRBD1. Germline loops: CDR1 LNHDA, CDR2 SQIVND (reference sequence). This CDR3 has 14 residues. Losses at the gene ends were 4 bases for V and 4 bases for J; bases not matched to a gene: 3. The CDR3 nucleotides are TGTGCCAGTAGTACCCAGGGGGCAAATCAGCCCCAGCATTTT. It codes for CASSTQGANQPQHF.

The V gene is TRBV18, the J gene TRBJ1-2, with a possible D match to TRBD1 (6 bases). Germline V gives CDR1 KGHSH, CDR2 LQKENI. Trimming removed 2 bases from V and 4 bases from J, with 11 bases in between. This CDR3 is 14 amino acids long. The CDR3 reads CASSPGQQRYGYTF. In DNA, the CDR3 is TGTGCCAGCTCACCAGGACAGCAGCGCTATGGCTACACCTTC.